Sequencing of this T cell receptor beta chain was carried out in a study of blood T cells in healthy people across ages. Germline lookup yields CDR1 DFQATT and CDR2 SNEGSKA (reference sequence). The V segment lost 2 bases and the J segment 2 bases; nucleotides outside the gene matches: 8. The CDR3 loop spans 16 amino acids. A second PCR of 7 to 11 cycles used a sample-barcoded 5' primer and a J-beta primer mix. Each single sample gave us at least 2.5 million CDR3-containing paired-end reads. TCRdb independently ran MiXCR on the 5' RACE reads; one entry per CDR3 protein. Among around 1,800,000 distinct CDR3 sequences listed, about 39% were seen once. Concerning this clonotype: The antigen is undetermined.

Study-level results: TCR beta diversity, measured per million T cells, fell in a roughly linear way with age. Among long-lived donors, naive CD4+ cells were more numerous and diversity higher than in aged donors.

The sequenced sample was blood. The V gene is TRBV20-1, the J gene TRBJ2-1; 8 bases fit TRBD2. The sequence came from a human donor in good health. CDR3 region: CSARSLTSGAYNEQFF. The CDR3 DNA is TGCAGTGCTAGATCCCTCACTAGCGGTGCCTACAATGAGCAGTTCTTC.